A selection of T cell receptor beta chains follows, all from one sample in a study of T cells in tuberculosis. Some clones are missing from TCRdb's copy, which holds only in-frame ones; the method was immunoSEQ multiplex PCR. The sample yields fewer than 35,000 clones, about 82% seen once. The starting material was PBMCs, obtained at tuberculosis diagnosis. These receptors originate from an adult with tuberculosis. Both conserved end residues are part of each CDR3. D genes are given only for firm matches. Part of the rows lack a size; the others show once, few, many or a class for expanded clones.

D gene	V gene	J gene	clone size	CDR3 DNA	CDR3 protein
.	TRBV6-5	TRBJ2-2	.	TGTGCCAGCAGTTACGCGGAGGCCGGGGAGCTGTTTTTT	CASSYAEAGELFF
.	TRBV9	TRBJ2-1	.	TGTGCCAGCAGCGTAGGGCCCAACAATGAGCAGTTCTTC	CASSVGPNNEQFF
.	TRBV19	TRBJ1-5	.	TGTGCCAGTAACCCGATACAGGGCCGTCAGCCCCAGCATTTT	CASNPIQGRQPQHF
.	TRBV19	TRBJ1-5	few	TGTGCCAGTAGCCACCGGGATCTGGTTAGCAATCAGCCCCAGCATTTT	CASSHRDLVSNQPQHF
TRBD1	TRBV9	TRBJ2-2	.	TGTGCCAGCAGCGTAGGGGGGACAGGGAACACCGGGGAGCTGTTTTTT	CASSVGGTGNTGELFF
.	TRBV6-5	TRBJ1-2	.	TGTGCCAGCAGTTACAGTAGCAGGGACTACTATGGCTACACCTTC	CASSYSSRDYYGYTF
TRBD1	TRBV2	TRBJ2-7	.	TGTGCCAGCAGCGGACAGGGGGCTATCTACGAGCAGTACTTC	CASSGQGAIYEQYF
TRBD1	TRBV10-3	TRBJ1-3	once	TGTGCCATGGGGACAGGGGACGGAAACACCATATATTTT	CAMGTGDGNTIYF
TRBD1	TRBV4-1	TRBJ1-5	.	TGCGCCAGCAGCCAAGGACAGGGGGCTTTTCAGCCCCAGCATTTT	CASSQGQGAFQPQHF
.	TRBV9	TRBJ2-5	.	TGTGCCAGCAGCGAAGGAGGAGAGACCCAGTACTTC	CASSEGGETQYF
TRBD2	TRBV27	TRBJ2-7	.	TGTGCCAGCAGTTTATCGGGACTAGTAGGCGAGCAGTACTTC	CASSLSGLVGEQYF
.	TRBV5-6	TRBJ2-7	few	TGTGCCAGCAGCTTGGACAGGGTTGGAGTCTACGAGCAGTACTTC	CASSLDRVGVYEQYF
TRBD1	TRBV29-1	TRBJ1-4	.	TGCAGCGTGGAAGACAGGGGTAATGAAAAACTGTTTTTT	CSVEDRGNEKLFF
TRBD1	TRBV6-1	TRBJ2-7	.	TGTGCCAGCAGTGAAGGGACAGGGCCCTCCTACGAGCAGTACTTC	CASSEGTGPSYEQYF
TRBD2	TRBV7-3	TRBJ2-2	.	TGTGCCAGCAGCTTAATCGAGCGGGGGAACACCGGGGAGCTGTTTTTT	CASSLIERGNTGELFF
.	TRBV11-2	TRBJ1-1	.	TGTGCCAGCAGCCGCGGGGAAGGGAGCAGCCTCGGCACTGAAGCTTTCTTT	CASSRGEGSSLGTEAFF
.	TRBV5-1	TRBJ1-5	.	TGCGCCAGCAGCTTGGTAGGGGGCAATCAGCCCCAGCATTTT	CASSLVGGNQPQHF
TRBD1	TRBV7-3	TRBJ1-1	.	TGTGCCAGCAGCGTACAGGGGGCGAGTAACACTGAAGCTTTCTTT	CASSVQGASNTEAFF
TRBD1	TRBV2	TRBJ2-7	.	TGTGCCAGCGGGACAGGGAACGAGCAGTACTTC	CASGTGNEQYF
TRBD1	TRBV9	TRBJ1-1	.	TGTGCCAGCAGCGATGGACAGGGAGAAACTGAAGCTTTCTTT	CASSDGQGETEAFF